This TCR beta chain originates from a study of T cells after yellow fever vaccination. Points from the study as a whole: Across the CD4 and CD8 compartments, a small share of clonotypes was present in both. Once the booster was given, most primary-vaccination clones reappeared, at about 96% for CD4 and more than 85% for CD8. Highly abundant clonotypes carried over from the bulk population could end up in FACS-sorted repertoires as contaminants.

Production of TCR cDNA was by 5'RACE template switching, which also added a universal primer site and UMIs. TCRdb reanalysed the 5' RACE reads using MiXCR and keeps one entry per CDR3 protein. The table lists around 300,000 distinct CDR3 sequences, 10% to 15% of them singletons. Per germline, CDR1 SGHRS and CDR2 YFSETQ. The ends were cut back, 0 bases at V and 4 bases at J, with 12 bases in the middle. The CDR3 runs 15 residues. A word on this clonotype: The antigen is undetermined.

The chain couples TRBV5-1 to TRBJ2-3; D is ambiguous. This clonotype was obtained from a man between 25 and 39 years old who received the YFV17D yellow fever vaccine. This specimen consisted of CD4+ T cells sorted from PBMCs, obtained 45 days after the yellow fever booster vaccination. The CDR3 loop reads CASSLGTIGADTQYF. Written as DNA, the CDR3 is TGCGCCAGCAGCTTGGGAACGATTGGGGCAGATACGCAGTATTTT.